These 27 T cell receptor beta chains originate from one sample sequenced in a study of type 1 regulatory T cells. Antigens of these TCRs are unknown. Findings and limits, study-wide: Compared with non-type 1 regulatory T cells, type 1 regulatory T cells showed a more restricted TCR repertoire.

TCRdb re-analysed the reads in MiXCR, keeping a single row per CDR3 protein. The sample contains about 69,000 distinct CDR3 sequences, more than 20% of which appear only once. The sequenced sample consisted of cultured type 1 regulatory T (Tr1) cells, either the whole culture or a sorted fraction (not recorded which). The receptor source for this set is a human donor in good health.

This clonotype appeared a few times. The V gene is TRBV5-6, the J gene TRBJ2-1; 11 bases match TRBD2. The CDR3 is 15 amino acids. V dropped 4 bases and J dropped 7; count of bases not matched to a gene: 7. Germline V CDR1 and CDR2: SGHDT, YYEEEE. Here the CDR3 DNA reads TGTGCCAGCAGCGTAGCGGGAGGGCCCAGGAATGAGCAGTTCTTC. It specifies CASSVAGGPRNEQFF. Filled out from reference TRBV5-6 and TRBJ2-1, the complete variable domain reads DAGVTQSPTHLIKTRGQQVTLRCSPKSGHDTVSWYQQALGQGPQFIFQYYEEEERQRGNFPDRFSGHQFPNYSSELNVNALLLGDSALYLCASSVAGGPRNEQFFGPGTRLTVL.

This clonotype was seen a handful of times. This chain links TRBV19 with TRBJ2-2; D remains ambiguous. The CDR3 consists of 15 residues. CDR1 is LNHDA, CDR2 SQIVND, per germline (reference sequence). V was shortened by 4 bases and J by 6 bases, with 15 bases between the two germline ends. The CDR3 sequence: CASSKSAAVPGELFF. As DNA, the CDR3 is TGTGCCAGTAGTAAGTCTGCGGCAGTGCCCGGGGAGCTGTTTTTT.

Many counts were recorded for this clonotype. The genes are TRBV12-3 or TRBV12-4 and TRBJ1-6; D might be TRBD1 (5 bases). The CDR3 totals 14 residues. With 1 base removed from V and 10 bases from J, the gap between germline ends came to 11 bases. CDR3 sequence (DNA): TGTGCCAGCAGTTTAGGGCAGGGAGACTCACCCCTCCACTTT. Encoded protein: CASSLGQGDSPLHF.

This clonotype was detected only a few times. The chain is built from TRBV11-2 and TRBJ2-1, with D unclear. Germline V CDR1 and CDR2: SGHAT, FQNNGV. With 4 bases removed from V and 9 bases from J, the gap between germline ends came to 7 bases. The CDR3 extends over 11 amino acids. The CDR3, as DNA: TGTGCCAGCAGCTGGGTGACTGAGCAGTTCTTC. Translating it yields CASSWVTEQFF.

This clonotype was seen a handful of times. CDR3: CASRLQGTDTQYF. The CDR3 bases are TGTGCCAGCAGGCTGCAGGGAACGGATACGCAGTATTTT. This chain joins TRBV5-4 and TRBJ2-3; D possibly corresponds to TRBD1 (5 bases). The CDR3 is made up of 13 amino acids. V was clipped by 5 bases and J by 6 bases, with 13 bases between them. Germline CDR1 SGHNT, CDR2 YYREEE (reference sequence).

This clonotype was observed a few times. V is TRBV6-5 and J is TRBJ1-2; a possible D gene is TRBD1 (5 bases). The CDR3 is 17 residues long. Germline V CDR1 and CDR2: MNHEY, SVGAGI. V gave up 2 bases and J gave up 7 bases, with 23 bases separating them. This chain's CDR3 is CASSYRPGSRHLSGYTF. CDR3 DNA: TGTGCCAGCAGTTACAGACCAGGGTCCAGACATCTATCTGGCTACACCTTC.

This clonotype was detected only a few times. The chain couples TRBV6-5 to TRBJ2-7; D is tentatively TRBD1 or TRBD2 (5 bases each). Trimming took off 0 bases at V and 3 bases at J, with 6 bases between the two ends. The CDR3 is 13 amino acids. Germline loops: CDR1 MNHEY, CDR2 SVGAGI. The CDR3 loop reads CASSYSRGYEQYF. DNA of the CDR3: TGTGCCAGCAGTTACTCGAGGGGCTACGAGCAGTACTTC.

This clonotype was recorded many times. The CDR3 nucleotides are TGTGCCAGCGACGTACGAGGGGGACTAGCGGGAGGAACCGGGGAGCTGTTTTTT. The encoded protein is CASDVRGGLAGGTGELFF. The rearrangement uses TRBV7-2 and TRBJ2-2, with 15 bases aligning to TRBD2. The V segment lost 8 bases and the J segment 5 bases; nucleotides outside the gene matches: 12. There are 18 residues in the CDR3. Germline assignment: CDR1 SGHTA and CDR2 FQGNSA.

V usage is TRBV18 and J usage is TRBJ2-3; D possibly uses TRBD1 or TRBD2 (6 bases each). Germline CDR1 and CDR2: KGHSH and LQKENI. This CDR3 has 15 residues. The V end lost 5 bases, the J end lost 0 bases, and 12 bases lay between the germline ends. The CDR3 protein is CASSAGHSSTDTQYF. DNA of the CDR3: TGTGCCAGCTCAGCGGGACACTCTAGCACAGATACGCAGTATTTT.

V usage is TRBV7-3 and J usage is TRBJ2-3; tentatively, D is TRBD1 (6 bases). The CDR3 length is 18 residues. V lost 0 bases to trimming and J lost 0 bases, with 16 bases between them. Germline-derived CDR1 and CDR2 are SGHTA and FQGTGA. The CDR3 DNA is TGTGCCAGCAGCTTAACGTGGGGGACACACTCTAGCACAGATACGCAGTATTTT. Amino acids: CASSLTWGTHSSTDTQYF.

This clonotype was picked up many times. The chain has TRBV12-3 or TRBV12-4 and TRBJ1-2; D might be TRBD1 (5 bases). With 3 bases removed from V and 7 bases from J, the gap between germline ends came to 12 bases. The length of the CDR3 is 13 residues. CDR3: CASSFGEGLGYTF. Here the CDR3 DNA reads TGTGCCAGCAGTTTTGGGGAGGGACTTGGCTACACCTTC.

This chain's CDR3 is CSARNAAGQETQYF. CDR3 DNA sequence: TGCAGTGCTAGGAACGCAGCGGGCCAAGAGACCCAGTACTTC. The V gene is TRBV20-1, the J gene TRBJ2-5, with D possibly being TRBD2 (6 bases). This CDR3 is built from 14 residues. Trimming took off 3 bases at V and 1 base at J, with 12 bases between the two ends. Germline V lookup: CDR1 DFQATT, CDR2 SNEGSKA (reference sequence).

This clonotype has ten or more counts. CDR3 DNA: TGCGCCAGCAGCCTGGGACTAGCGGGAGATGAGCAGTTCTTC. This translates into CASSLGLAGDEQFF. The V gene is TRBV5-1, the J gene TRBJ2-1, with 14 bases aligning to TRBD2. CDR1 SGHRS and CDR2 YFSETQ come from the germline V gene. The CDR3 has 14 residues. The V segment lost 4 bases and the J segment 8 bases; nucleotides outside the gene matches: 2.

The chain joins TRBV20-1 to TRBJ1-3, with 10 bases aligning to TRBD1. V shed 5 bases and J 0 bases; nucleotides not matched to a gene: 10. The CDR3 sequence is 17 residues long. The germline V gene encodes CDR1 DFQATT and CDR2 SNEGSKA (reference sequence). CDR3 in DNA: TGCAGTGCTCGATTGGGACAGGGGCTAAGCTCTGGAAACACCATATATTTT. It is translated as CSARLGQGLSSGNTIYF.

J is TRBJ2-1 and V is TRBV5-1; the D is unclear. CDR3 length: 14 amino acids. V was pared by 9 bases and J by 5 bases, with 18 bases between. Germline CDR1 and CDR2: SGHRS and YFSETQ. Here the CDR3 reads CATRRTPSDNEQFF. The CDR3 nucleotides read TGCGCCACTAGACGGACCCCGTCCGACAATGAGCAGTTCTTC.

The chain carries TRBV5-1 and TRBJ2-2; the match to TRBD2 covers 11 bases. V shed 4 bases, J shed 7 bases, and the junction held 6 bases outside the gene matches. Germline CDR1 is SGHRS and CDR2 is YFSETQ. The CDR3 sequence is 15 residues long. DNA for the CDR3: TGCGCCAGCAGCATCACTAGCGGGAGTTTCGGGGAGCTGTTTTTT. Translating it yields CASSITSGSFGELFF.

V usage is TRBV10-3 and J usage is TRBJ2-1, with a tentative D call TRBD1 (6 bases). V was trimmed by 6 bases and J by 7 bases, leaving 16 bases between them. This CDR3 spans 14 amino acids. Germline V gives CDR1 ENHRY, CDR2 SYGVKD. As DNA, the CDR3 is TGTGCCATCAGGGGGGCAGGGTCGTTGAATGAGCAGTTCTTC. Translating it yields CAIRGAGSLNEQFF.

This clonotype turned up a few times. In DNA form, the CDR3 reads TGCAGTGCTAGAGATTGGGGCAGAGCTACTAGCACAGATACGCAGTATTTT. Translating it yields CSARDWGRATSTDTQYF. This chain uses TRBV20-1 with TRBJ2-3; possible D gene TRBD1, 5 bases. Deletions cut 0 bases from V and 0 bases from J, with 16 bases between. CDR3 size: 17 residues. The germline gives CDR1 DFQATT, CDR2 SNEGSKA (reference sequence).

This clonotype was seen more than once but under ten times. The chain is built from TRBV15 and TRBJ1-5; D is uncertain. CDR1 is LNHNV and CDR2 is YYDKDF in the germline V gene (reference sequence). The CDR3 is 15 amino acids. Trimming took off 0 bases at V and 3 bases at J, with 9 bases between the two ends. The CDR3 here is CATSRDKRDNQPQHF. CDR3 nucleotides: TGTGCCACCAGCAGAGATAAAAGGGACAATCAGCCCCAGCATTTT.

V and J are TRBV5-1 and TRBJ2-2; maybe TRBD1 (7 bases). The V end lost 0 bases, the J end lost 0 bases, and 12 bases lay between the germline ends. CDR3 length equals 17 residues. The V gene's germline CDR1 is SGHRS and CDR2 YFSETQ. CDR3 loop: CASSLARGTANTGELFF. Written as DNA, the CDR3 is TGCGCCAGCAGCTTGGCCAGGGGGACTGCGAACACCGGGGAGCTGTTTTTT.

This clonotype was detected many times. This chain connects TRBV10-3 to TRBJ1-1; no reliable D call. The germline V gene encodes CDR1 ENHRY and CDR2 SYGVKD. There are 14 residues in the CDR3. The V end lost 8 bases, the J end lost 9 bases, and 22 bases lay between the germline ends. The CDR3 loop is CAISSAPEIQQAFF. The DNA of the CDR3 is TGTGCCATCTCCTCGGCGCCTGAAATCCAGCAAGCTTTCTTT.

This clonotype was picked up a small number of times. The CDR3 sequence is CASSESGQVYGYTF. The CDR3 DNA reads as TGTGCCAGCAGTGAGTCGGGACAGGTCTATGGCTACACCTTC. The gene calls are TRBV6-1 and TRBJ1-2; 8 bases fit TRBD1. V trimming: 3 bases; J trimming: 4 bases; junction bases outside the gene matches: 4. The CDR3 covers 14 residues. The germline V gene has CDR1 MNHNS and CDR2 SASEGT.

The genes are TRBV14 and TRBJ1-2; 8 bases map to TRBD1. V dropped 4 bases and J dropped 8; count of bases not matched to a gene: 6. Germline V gene lookup returns CDR1 SGHDN and CDR2 FVKESK. The CDR3 has 13 amino acids. The CDR3 coding sequence is TGTGCCAGCAGCCTTGGACAGGGAGGCGGCTACACCTTC. Translating gives CASSLGQGGGYTF.

This clonotype was seen more than once but under ten times. V gene TRBV20-1 combines with J gene TRBJ2-3, with D perhaps matching TRBD1 (5 bases). Trimming cost V 3 bases and J 4 bases, with 5 bases left between them. CDR3 length equals 11 residues. Germline V gives CDR1 DFQATT, CDR2 SNEGSKA (reference sequence). CDR3 amino acids: CSARGPDTQYF. Written as DNA, the CDR3 is TGCAGTGCTAGGGGGCCAGATACGCAGTATTTT.

For this clonotype: A junction end diverges from the germline sequence, so it may reflect a read error. The gene calls are TRBV12-3 or TRBV12-4 and TRBJ1-2, with TRBD1 as a possible D gene (5 bases). The CDR3 has 13 amino acids. The CDR3 DNA sequence: TGTGCCAGCAGTTTAAGGGGATCCAATGGCCACACCTTC. This codes for CASSLRGSNGHTF.

The chain joins TRBV5-1 to TRBJ2-7; either TRBD1 or TRBD2 may supply D (6 bases each). The CDR3 is 16 amino acids. V gave up 3 bases and J gave up 5 bases, with 21 bases separating them. CDR1 SGHRS and CDR2 YFSETQ come from the germline V gene. CDR3 coding DNA: TGCGCCAGCAGCTGGGGGGCTCTTGGAGGAGTGAACGAGCAGTACTTC. Its translation is CASSWGALGGVNEQYF.

This clonotype was recorded a few times. The V and J genes are TRBV7-2 and TRBJ2-7, with 13 bases fitting TRBD2. The germline gives CDR1 SGHTA, CDR2 FQGNSA. CDR3 size: 15 residues. V shed 4 bases and J 5 bases; nucleotides not matched to a gene: 5. The CDR3 DNA sequence: TGTGCCAGCAGCTGGACTAGCGGGAGCGAAGACGAGCAGTACTTC. It specifies CASSWTSGSEDEQYF.